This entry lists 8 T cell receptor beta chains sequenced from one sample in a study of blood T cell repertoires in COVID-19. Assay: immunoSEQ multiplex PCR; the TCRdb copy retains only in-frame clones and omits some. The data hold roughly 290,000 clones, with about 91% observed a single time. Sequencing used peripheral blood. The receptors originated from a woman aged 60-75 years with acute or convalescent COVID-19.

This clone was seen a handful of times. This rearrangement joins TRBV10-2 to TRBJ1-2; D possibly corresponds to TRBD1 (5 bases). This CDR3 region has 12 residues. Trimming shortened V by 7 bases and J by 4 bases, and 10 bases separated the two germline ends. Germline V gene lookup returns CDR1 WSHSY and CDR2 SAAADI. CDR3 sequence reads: CASMTDGYGYTF. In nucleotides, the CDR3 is TGCGCCAGCATGACAGACGGCTATGGCTACACCTTC.

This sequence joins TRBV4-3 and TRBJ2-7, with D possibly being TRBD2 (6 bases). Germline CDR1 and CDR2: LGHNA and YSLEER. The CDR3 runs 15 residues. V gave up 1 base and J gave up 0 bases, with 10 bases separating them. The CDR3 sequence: CASSQGGGSSYEQYF. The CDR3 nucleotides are TGCGCCAGCAGCCAAGGTGGGGGGAGCTCCTACGAGCAGTACTTC.

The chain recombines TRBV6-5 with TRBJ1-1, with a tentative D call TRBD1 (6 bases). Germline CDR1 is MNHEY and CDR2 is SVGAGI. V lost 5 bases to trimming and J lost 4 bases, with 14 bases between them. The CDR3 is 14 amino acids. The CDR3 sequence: CASSPDRPSTEAFF. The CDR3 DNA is TGTGCCAGCAGTCCAGACAGGCCGTCCACTGAAGCTTTCTTT.

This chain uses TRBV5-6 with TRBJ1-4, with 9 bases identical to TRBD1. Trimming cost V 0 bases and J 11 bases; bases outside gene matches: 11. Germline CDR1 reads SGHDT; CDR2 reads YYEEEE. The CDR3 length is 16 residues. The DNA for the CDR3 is TGTGCCAGCAGCTTGGAACCCGGGACAGGGTTTGGGAAACTGTTTTTT. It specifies CASSLEPGTGFGKLFF. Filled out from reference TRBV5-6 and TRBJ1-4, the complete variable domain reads DAGVTQSPTHLIKTRGQQVTLRCSPKSGHDTVSWYQQALGQGPQFIFQYYEEEERQRGNFPDRFSGHQFPNYSSELNVNALLLGDSALYLCASSLEPGTGFGKLFFGSGTQLSVL.

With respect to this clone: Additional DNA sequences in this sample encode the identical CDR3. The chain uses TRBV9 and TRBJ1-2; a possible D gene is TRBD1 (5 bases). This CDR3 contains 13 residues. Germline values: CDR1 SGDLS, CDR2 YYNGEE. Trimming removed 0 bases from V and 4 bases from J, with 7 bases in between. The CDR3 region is CASSVEGLYGYTF. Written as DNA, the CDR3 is TGTGCCAGCAGCGTAGAGGGGCTCTATGGCTACACCTTC.

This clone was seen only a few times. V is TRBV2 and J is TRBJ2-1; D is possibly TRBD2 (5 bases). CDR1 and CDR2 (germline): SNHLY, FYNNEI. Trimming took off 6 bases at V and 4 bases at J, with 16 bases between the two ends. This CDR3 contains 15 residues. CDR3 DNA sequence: TGTGCCAGCAGGAGCCGGGCGGGCCCATACAATGAGCAGTTCTTC. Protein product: CASRSRAGPYNEQFF.

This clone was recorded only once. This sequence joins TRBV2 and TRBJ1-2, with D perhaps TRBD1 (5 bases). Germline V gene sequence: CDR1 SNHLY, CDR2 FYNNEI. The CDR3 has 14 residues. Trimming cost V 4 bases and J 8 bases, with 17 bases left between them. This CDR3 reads CASSVMVNRHGYTF. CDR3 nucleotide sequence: TGTGCCAGCAGTGTGATGGTAAACAGGCACGGCTACACCTTC.

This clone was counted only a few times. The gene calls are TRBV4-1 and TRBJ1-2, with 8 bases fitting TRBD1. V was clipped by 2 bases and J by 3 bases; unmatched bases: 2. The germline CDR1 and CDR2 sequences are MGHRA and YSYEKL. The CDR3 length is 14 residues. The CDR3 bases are TGCGCCAGCAGCCAACAGGACAGGGACTATGGCTACACCTTC. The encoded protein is CASSQQDRDYGYTF.